One sample yielded the 32 T cell receptor beta chains listed below, sequenced in a study of vaccination effects on CD4 cells after COVID-19. Expansion with viral peptide pools was applied to antigen-specific CD4+ T cells by the ViraFEST assay prior to sequencing. An approximately 10-day culture period preceded the isolation of CD4+ T cells. Each vaccine recipient was nucleocapsid antibody negative and had no prior SARS-CoV-2 infection. The protocol was immunoSEQ multiplex PCR, while the TCRdb copy is restricted to in-frame clones and leaves out a portion. The sample has more than 40,000 clones, 70% seen once; the top ten hold approximately 30%. These receptors have no known antigen. The sequencing used CD4+ T cells from PBMCs cultured with HCoV-OC43 spike peptides, collected before COVID-19 vaccination. Subset denoted: HCoV-OC43 spike overlapping peptide pool stimulation. The receptors come from a human donor who received a COVID-19 vaccine.

The chain couples TRBV12-5 to TRBJ1-2, with 7 bases fitting TRBD1. The germline gives CDR1 LGHNT, CDR2 FRNRAP. V gave up 6 bases and J gave up 3 bases; unmatched junction bases: 7. This CDR3 spans 14 amino acids. The CDR3 protein is CASGAGQFYYGYTF. The CDR3 DNA is TGTGCTAGTGGGGCGGGACAGTTCTACTATGGCTACACCTTC. The whole variable domain, remainder taken from reference TRBV12-5 and TRBJ1-2, is DARVTQTPRHKVTEMGQEVTMRCQPILGHNTVFWYRQTMMQGLELLAYFRNRAPLDDSGMPKDRFSAEMPDATLATLKIQPSEPRDSAVYFCASGAGQFYYGYTFGSGTRLTVV.

The chain joins TRBV30 to TRBJ1-2; TRBD1 matches at 9 bases. Trimming at V came to 5 bases and at J to 3 bases, leaving 4 bases not matched to a gene. The V gene's germline CDR1 is GTSNPN and CDR2 SVGIG (reference sequence). The CDR3 is 13 amino acids. Written as DNA, the CDR3 is TGTGCCTGGGGGACAGGGAACCACTATGGCTACACCTTC. This encodes CAWGTGNHYGYTF.

J is TRBJ2-2 and V is TRBV19; D not certain. The CDR3 is made up of 14 amino acids. V shed 10 bases and J shed 7 bases, with 19 bases lying between them. Germline CDR1 reads LNHDA; CDR2 reads SQIVND (reference sequence). CDR3 DNA sequence: TGTGCCACCGCTTCACAAGGGTCCTTCGGGGAGCTGTTTTTT. This codes for CATASQGSFGELFF. Drawing the rest from reference TRBV19 and TRBJ2-2, the complete variable domain is DGGITQSPKYLFRKEGQNVTLSCEQNLNHDAMYWYRQDPGQGLRLIYYSQIVNDFQKGDIAEGYSVSREKKESFPLTVTSAQKNPTAFYLCATASQGSFGELFFGEGSRLTVL.

The chain uses TRBV7-9 and TRBJ1-2; D might be TRBD1 (5 bases). The CDR3 sequence is 14 residues long. The ends were cut back, 4 bases at V and 8 bases at J, with 17 bases in the middle. Germline CDR1 reads SEHNR; CDR2 reads FQNEAQ (reference sequence). The CDR3 here is CASSSGGWGIGYTF. The CDR3 DNA sequence: TGTGCCAGCAGCTCCGGGGGGTGGGGGATCGGCTACACCTTC.

About this clone itself: At the DNA level, this CDR3 is encoded by other sequences in the same sample as well. This chain links TRBV9 with TRBJ2-1; 9 bases match TRBD2. Per the germline V gene, CDR1 is SGDLS and CDR2 is YYNGEE. Losses at the gene ends were 0 bases for V and 10 bases for J; bases not matched to a gene: 11. The CDR3 has 16 amino acids. In nucleotides, the CDR3 is TGTGCCAGCAGCGTAGAGTGGGTAGCGGGAGCTAAAGAGCAGTTCTTC. As protein: CASSVEWVAGAKEQFF.

The chain employs TRBV19 and TRBJ1-1, with a weak D call TRBD1 (5 bases). Germline CDR1 reads LNHDA; CDR2 reads SQIVND (reference sequence). There are 13 residues in the CDR3. V lost 7 bases and J lost 3, with 12 bases in between. Here the CDR3 DNA reads TGTGCCAGTAAGAAAGGGGCGGACACTGAAGCTTTCTTT. It encodes CASKKGADTEAFF. The variable domain in full, completed from reference TRBV19 and TRBJ1-1, reads DGGITQSPKYLFRKEGQNVTLSCEQNLNHDAMYWYRQDPGQGLRLIYYSQIVNDFQKGDIAEGYSVSREKKESFPLTVTSAQKNPTAFYLCASKKGADTEAFFGQGTRLTVV.

This clone was seen a handful of times. The rearrangement joins TRBV7-9 to TRBJ2-5; the match to TRBD2 covers 8 bases. This CDR3 contains 18 residues. Germline loops: CDR1 SEHNR, CDR2 FQNEAQ (reference sequence). Trimming at V came to 0 bases and at J to 5 bases, leaving 14 bases not matched to a gene. DNA of the CDR3: TGTGCCAGCAGCTTAGCGTTTGGTGGACCGCGGGAGGTGGAGACCCAGTACTTC. It yields the protein CASSLAFGGPREVETQYF. Using reference TRBV7-9 and TRBJ2-5 for the parts outside the CDR3, the full variable domain is DTGVSQNPRHKITKRGQNVTFRCDPISEHNRLYWYRQTLGQGPEFLTYFQNEAQLEKSRLLSDRFSAERPKGSFSTLEIQRTEQGDSAMYLCASSLAFGGPREVETQYFGPGTRLLVL.

CDR3: CASSLDGSLRQETQYF. The CDR3 region has the DNA TGTGCCAGCAGCTTAGACGGGTCCCTACGGCAAGAGACCCAGTACTTC. The rearrangement links TRBV7-2 to TRBJ2-5; D gene ambiguous. Germline CDR1 SGHTA, CDR2 FQGNSA. The CDR3 consists of 16 residues. V lost 1 base and J 2 bases, leaving 14 bases between the germline ends.

The chain couples TRBV6-6 to TRBJ2-3; perhaps TRBD2 as D (6 bases). The V gene lost 2 bases and the J gene lost 1 base, with 10 bases spanning the gap. There are 15 residues in the CDR3. Germline V CDR1 and CDR2: MNHNY, SVGAGI (reference sequence). The CDR3 loop is CASSYVASGTDTQYF. CDR3 sequence (DNA): TGTGCCAGCAGTTACGTGGCTAGCGGCACAGATACGCAGTATTTT.

This chain connects TRBV3-1 (or the pseudogene TRBV3-2) to TRBJ2-3, with D tentatively TRBD1 or TRBD2 (6 bases each). Germline V gene sequence: CDR1 LGHDT, CDR2 YNNKEL (reference sequence). The length of the CDR3 is 15 residues. The V and J ends lost 1 base and 2 bases respectively, with 10 bases between them. The CDR3 nucleotides are TGTGCCAGCAGCCAAGGGGGGGCCTTCACAGATACGCAGTATTTT. This translates into CASSQGGAFTDTQYF.

This chain connects TRBV6-2 or TRBV6-3 to TRBJ1-1; no firm D call. V was clipped by 1 base and J by 10 bases, with 19 bases between them. CDR3 length: 15 amino acids. Germline V gene sequence: CDR1 MNHEY, CDR2 SVGEGT. The CDR3 nucleotides are TGTGCCAGCAGTTACTGTGGTCGGGGTTTTTGTTCAGCTTTCTTT. This sequence encodes CASSYCGRGFCSAFF.

This sequence joins TRBV6-5 and TRBJ1-5; D is unresolved. CDR1 is MNHEY and CDR2 is SVGAGI in the germline V gene. The CDR3 is made up of 15 amino acids. V lost 0 bases to trimming and J lost 5 bases, with 11 bases between them. The CDR3 loop is CASSYSFSGHQPQHF. The CDR3 coding sequence is TGTGCCAGCAGTTACTCATTCTCCGGGCATCAGCCCCAGCATTTT.

This sequence joins TRBV25-1 and TRBJ2-7, with a tentative D call TRBD1 (6 bases). V lost 6 bases, J lost 7 bases, and 22 bases lay in between. The CDR3 runs 15 residues. From germline, CDR1 is MGHDK and CDR2 SYGVNS. The CDR3 DNA sequence: TGTGCCAGCAGCCCCAGTCCCGGGACAATCTTGGAGCAGTACTTC. Amino acids: CASSPSPGTILEQYF.

This clone was recorded once. The chain uses TRBV5-6 and TRBJ2-3, with 11 bases fitting TRBD2. J lost 6 bases, V lost 4 bases, and 19 bases had no gene match. CDR1 and CDR2 from the germline V gene are SGHDT and YYEEEE. This CDR3 has 19 amino acids. CDR3 sequence reads: CASSARLAGGSLRPDTQYF. DNA of the CDR3: TGTGCCAGCAGCGCTCGGCTAGCGGGAGGTTCTCTCCGGCCGGATACGCAGTATTTT.

The chain joins TRBV28 to TRBJ1-2; D may be TRBD1 (6 bases). Deletions cut 5 bases from V and 8 bases from J, with 12 bases between. There are 12 residues in the CDR3. Per germline, CDR1 MDHEN and CDR2 SYDVKM. The CDR3 here is CASSRGAGGYTF. DNA of the CDR3: TGTGCCAGCAGTAGGGGGGCCGGCGGCTACACCTTC.

This clone was observed once. This chain connects TRBV30 to TRBJ1-2, with D uncertain. V lost 0 bases and J lost 4, with 6 bases in between. From germline, CDR1 is GTSNPN and CDR2 SVGIG (reference sequence). This CDR3 has 12 residues. This CDR3 is CAWSVTFYGYTF. Here the CDR3 DNA reads TGTGCCTGGAGTGTGACTTTCTATGGCTACACCTTC.

This chain joins TRBV6-5 and TRBJ1-3; D gene ambiguous. The CDR3 runs to 14 residues. The germline V and J ends were trimmed by 6 bases and 4 bases, with 13 bases remaining between them. Per the germline V gene, CDR1 is MNHEY and CDR2 is SVGAGI. CDR3 protein: CASSSFGSGNTIYF. The CDR3 bases are TGTGCCAGCAGCTCCTTTGGGTCAGGAAACACCATATATTTT.

The chain joins TRBV9 to TRBJ2-5; 7 bases are a match to TRBD1. The junction had 10 bases not matched to a gene; V was cut back by 4 bases and J by 4 bases. The CDR3 is made up of 15 amino acids. Germline V gene sequence: CDR1 SGDLS, CDR2 YYNGEE. This CDR3 reads CASSHGQAPRETQYF. CDR3 DNA: TGTGCCAGCAGCCACGGACAGGCGCCCCGAGAGACCCAGTACTTC. Complete variable domain (other parts from reference TRBV9 and TRBJ2-5): DSGVTQTPKHLITATGQRVTLRCSPRSGDLSVYWYQQSLDQGLQFLIQYYNGEERAKGNILERFSAQQFPDLHSELNLSSLELGDSALYFCASSHGQAPRETQYFGPGTRLLVL.

The sample holds one count of this clone. This chain joins TRBV9 and TRBJ1-2; 9 nucleotides agree with TRBD1. The CDR3 is made up of 17 amino acids. V lost 2 bases to trimming and J lost 4 bases; unmatched junction nucleotides: 12. In germline, CDR1 is SGDLS, CDR2 YYNGEE. CDR3 in DNA: TGTGCCAGCAGCGTTGGAGGAGTACAGGGGGCGGGCTATGGCTACACCTTC. It is translated as CASSVGGVQGAGYGYTF.

Only a few counts were recorded for this clone. The CDR3 coding sequence is TGCGCCAGCAGCCAAGATAAAAACGGGGGATATGGCTACACCTTC. Its translation is CASSQDKNGGYGYTF. This chain links TRBV4-1 with TRBJ1-2; weak D call: TRBD1 (5 bases). The germline V gene encodes CDR1 MGHRA and CDR2 YSYEKL. The V and J ends lost 0 bases and 5 bases respectively, with 13 bases between them. The CDR3 runs to 15 residues.

This clone was detected a few times. DNA for the CDR3: TGCGCCAGCAGCTTGGCCGGTGGGACGGGCAATCAGCCCCAGCATTTT. Protein product: CASSLAGGTGNQPQHF. The chain has TRBV5-1 and TRBJ1-5; possible D gene TRBD1, 5 bases. The CDR3 runs to 16 residues. CDR1 is SGHRS, CDR2 YFSETQ, per germline. Trimming stripped 0 bases from V and 2 bases from J, with 12 bases between.

V gene TRBV12-3 or TRBV12-4 combines with J gene TRBJ1-2, with D possibly matching TRBD1 (5 bases). V lost 7 bases to trimming and J lost 5 bases, with 11 bases between them. The CDR3 consists of 12 residues. CDR3 loop: CASIQDGYGYTF. The CDR3 nucleotides are TGTGCCAGCATACAGGACGGATATGGCTACACCTTC.

CDR3 bases: TGTGCCACTCTTAGCGGGAGTTCCTACGAGCAGTACTTC. It codes for CATLSGSSYEQYF. This chain joins TRBV6-5 and TRBJ2-7; 9 nucleotides align to TRBD2. The CDR3 runs 13 residues. Trimming cost V 10 bases and J 1 base; bases outside gene matches: 5. Germline assignment: CDR1 MNHEY and CDR2 SVGAGI.

This clone was found a few times. J is TRBJ1-4 and V is TRBV7-9; tentative D call: TRBD1 (6 bases). Trimming cost V 6 bases and J 8 bases, with 25 bases left between them. The CDR3 is 17 amino acids. Germline CDR1 and CDR2: SEHNR and FQNEAQ (reference sequence). CDR3 region: CASRPRDSGRGKEKLFF. The CDR3 DNA reads TGTGCCAGCAGACCCCGTGACTCGGGCAGGGGAAAGGAAAAACTGTTTTTT.

V and J are TRBV24-1 and TRBJ2-2; TRBD1 matches 8 bases. CDR1 is KGHDR, CDR2 SFDVKD, per germline. The CDR3 spans 17 residues. The ends lost 3 bases at V and 4 bases at J; junction bases unmatched: 9. Here the CDR3 reads CATSDIVRGRGTGELFF. The CDR3 DNA follows: TGTGCCACCAGTGATATTGTCAGGGGGCGCGGCACCGGGGAGCTGTTTTTT.

The chain recombines TRBV28 with TRBJ2-4, with D possibly called TRBD1 or TRBD2 (6 bases each). This CDR3 contains 15 residues. CDR1 and CDR2 (germline): MDHEN, SYDVKM. The germline V and J ends were trimmed by 2 bases and 5 bases, with 13 bases remaining between them. This CDR3 is CASSLPIRGENIQYF. The CDR3 region has the DNA TGTGCCAGCAGTTTACCTATAAGGGGGGAAAACATTCAGTACTTC.

The chain links TRBV21-1 to TRBJ2-3; no DNA check was done on the table's D call, TRBD2. TRBV21-1 represents a pseudogene. This CDR3 is 17 amino acids long. CDR3 sequence: CASSKGTSGNRTDTQYF. The CDR3 region has the DNA TGTGCCAGCAGCAAAGGCACTAGCGGGAACCGCACAGATACGCAGTATTTT.

The chain couples TRBV10-3 to TRBJ2-7, with 11 bases identical to TRBD1. The CDR3 is made up of 14 amino acids. Germline CDR1 ENHRY, CDR2 SYGVKD. The V segment lost 7 bases and the J segment 5 bases; nucleotides outside the gene matches: 7. CDR3 region: CAITGTGGRDEQYF. CDR3 sequence (DNA): TGTGCCATCACCGGGACAGGGGGGAGGGACGAGCAGTACTTC.

This rearrangement joins TRBV10-1 to TRBJ1-3; the match to TRBD1 covers 8 bases. Germline V gene data show CDR1 as WNHNN and CDR2 as SYGVQD (reference sequence). The CDR3 runs 18 residues. V shed 0 bases and J 4 bases; nucleotides not matched to a gene: 11. The CDR3 is CASSESRMDRASGNTIYF. CDR3 DNA sequence: TGCGCCAGCAGTGAGTCGAGGATGGACAGGGCATCCGGAAACACCATATATTTT.

This chain links TRBV10-3 with TRBJ1-1; D ambiguous. Trimming took 7 bases from V and 4 from J, leaving 13 bases between them. The germline V gene has CDR1 ENHRY and CDR2 SYGVKD. This CDR3 contains 13 residues. CDR3 in DNA: TGTGCCATCAAGGGAACGGGGTCCACTGAAGCTTTCTTT. Protein product: CAIKGTGSTEAFF.

The chain employs TRBV15 and TRBJ1-2, with D maybe TRBD1 (6 bases). The CDR3 length is 17 residues. Per germline, CDR1 LNHNV and CDR2 YYDKDF (reference sequence). Trimming shortened V by 3 bases and J by 8 bases, and 25 bases separated the two germline ends. CDR3 DNA sequence: TGTGCCACCAGCAGGGGGGCGGGGGGCCGAAGTCAAAGCGGCTACACCTTC. Its protein product is CATSRGAGGRSQSGYTF.

V and J are TRBV5-5 and TRBJ1-6; D is perhaps TRBD1 (5 bases). This CDR3 contains 14 residues. Germline lookup yields CDR1 SGHKS and CDR2 YYEKEE (reference sequence). Trimming removed 1 base at V and 9 bases at J, with 11 bases between. The CDR3 DNA is TGTGCCAGCAGCTTGCCAGGGACCGTTTCACCCCTCCACTTT. It translates to CASSLPGTVSPLHF.